This T cell receptor (beta chain) appears in the sequencing data of a study of cytomegalovirus exposure and HLA in healthy donors (dated by TCRdb to the late 2010s). The study in broad terms: According to an earlier analysis of several hundred of the donors, about 179 million T cells yielded 95 million to 140 million unique TCR beta sequences and about 280 Gb of sequence data. An early release covering roughly 600 HLA-typed donors comprised approximately 300 gigabases of sequencing data and 85 million to 100 million unique TCR sequences. Among the roughly 390 genotyped donors, under 90% belonged to the genetic ancestry cluster associated with self-reported Caucasian donors. The study aimed to test whether signatures of past pathogen exposure could be identified by cataloging public T cell receptors. The study profiled the T cell repertoires of some 610 subjects by immunosequencing and related them to cytomegalovirus serostatus. Besides the first cohort of more than 650 subjects, a separate validation cohort made up of around 120 different subjects was used. To predict cytomegalovirus infection status, the study brought together high-throughput TCR immunosequencing, statistical association of individual TCRs with disease status, and machine learning. A later analysis re-examined previously published TCR beta repertoires from around 670 donors and added high-resolution HLA genotyping to investigate patterns of TCR occurrence. In the later analysis, no new phenotypic data were used to find candidate immune exposures; instead, reliance was placed on TCR beta sequences and their occurrence across donors. In an earlier analysis of roughly 580 of the donors, high-throughput TCR beta sequencing was used to judge whether each TCR beta V gene segment behaved as functional or pseudogenic. Donor age, sex, ethnicity and CMV serostatus were collected together with the repertoire data. A later genetic analysis took genome-wide SNP genotypes for 398 of the 666 donors and used that subset as a discovery cohort. Every repertoire in the discovery cohort had been generated on one and the same sequencing platform. Class I and class II HLA loci were covered by the typing at four-digit resolution. Typing coverage varied by locus: about 620-630 donors for A, B, C, DRB1 and DQB1; roughly 560 for DQA1; some 610 for DPA1; 400 to 480 for DPB1. Roughly 5 DR-DQ haplotypes were handled as single units for association and clustering because linkage in the cohort was strong. Across around 400 genotyped donors of the cohort, an average of roughly 230,000 unique TCR beta nucleotide sequences per donor were sequenced, and about a sixth of those sequences were non-productive.

The V and J ends are trimmed by 6 bases and 6 bases, leaving 12 bases between them. Per the germline V gene (reference sequence), GTSNPN is the CDR1 and SVGIG is the CDR2. Reading from cysteine to phenylalanine, the CDR3 counts 12 amino acids. Only the CDR3 DNA is retained, 36 bases long and in frame from the first base. The cohort was made up of 666 healthy bone marrow donors. At the time of sampling, all cohort members were nominally healthy, though unrecorded immune exposures were likely present. The donor tested CMV seronegative and was one of the 352 seronegative cohort members. Each donor provided a peripheral blood sample, and peripheral blood mononuclear cells were used for TCR beta sequencing. Genomic DNA extraction from the blood cell samples was performed with the Qiagen DNeasy Blood Extraction Kit. Concerning this clone: The clone's antigen remains unknown. The sample holds no much larger clone one base away, and base qualities are not on file.

The library was produced with the immunoSEQ multiplex PCR assay. For the multiplex PCR, a mixture combining 60 forward primers for TCR Vbeta segments and 13 reverse primers for TCR Jbeta segments was used. The CDR3 region of rearranged TCR beta genes was amplified from genomic DNA with a multiplex PCR assay. The amplified TCR beta libraries were sequenced on the Illumina HiSeq System as 87-base-pair reads. As for how the authors treated the data: A later analysis counted around 72 million unique TCR beta chains across the 666 repertoires, and roughly 11 million of these chains were shared by at least two donors. Raw reads were error-corrected and collapsed into unique sequences by a nearest-neighbor algorithm in which closely related sequences were merged to remove PCR and sequencing errors. To assign V, D and J gene segments, CDR3 sequences were aligned to IMGT reference sequences. For a sequence to be retained, at least a six-nucleotide match to both a V gene segment and a J gene segment was required. Rearrangements were called productive when the CDR3 lacked stop codons and stayed in frame with V and J; all others were non-productive. CDR3 was defined according to IMGT convention as the region running from the second conserved V-encoded cysteine to the conserved J-encoded phenylalanine. The earlier analysis of about 530 of the donors excluded any sequence lacking an unambiguous match to a single V gene segment. In an earlier analysis of 587 of the donors, V segments were called functional above 56.7% productive rearrangements and were called segregating when the between-donor standard deviation exceeded 5%. To diagnose cytomegalovirus status from the catalog of TCR beta chain sequences, a statistical classification framework was built. V and J gene assignment, in a later analysis, came from comparing TCR nucleotide sequences with IMGT/GENE-DB human TR gene sequences. In a later analysis, CDR3 sequences and most-parsimonious VDJ recombination scenarios were assigned using the TCRdist pipeline. In a later analysis, each TCR beta chain was defined by its CDR3 amino acid sequence together with its V-gene family, and reads without a unique V-gene family were excluded. In a later analysis, 550 to 650 highly shared, low-generation-probability nucleotide sequences were removed to address suspected cross-contamination and a sequencing artifact. For each public chain, a later analysis derived a clonal expansion index from normalized ranks of inferred template counts within each repertoire. In a later analysis, generation probabilities were computed with a VDJ recombination model fitted to out-of-frame rearrangements, and the resulting probabilities were checked against IGoR. In a later analysis, hypergeometric tests were used to score TCR-TCR, TCR-HLA and TCR-CMV co-occurrence, with a repertoire-size bias correction applied to TCR pairs. False discovery rates were estimated in a later analysis by permuting HLA or CMV assignments 20 times. In a later analysis, co-occurring TCRs were grouped using DBSCAN, with TCRdist sequence similarity added in when clustering inside HLA-allele-positive subsets. Co-occurrence clustering excluded repertoires with fewer than 30,000 or more than 120,000 public chains, plus five with anomalous nucleotide sharing. This immuneACCESS table, as held by TCRdb, lists in-frame sequences with V and J called but not all clones. Of the missing ones, under half trace to an unresolved V gene in checked studies; the others have no known cause. That table supplies the V and J calls and clone size; D and trimming were determined from the DNA. The sample yields about 160,000 clones; roughly four fifths were counted once. The ten largest clones take up about 1.6% of the sample.

The study at large found these results: This cohort had only TCR beta chains sequenced, and the lack of alpha or paired-chain data limited which features could be detected. In a later genetic analysis, a missense DCLRE1C variant was associated with V-gene and J-gene trimming of TCR beta chains, and the association was replicated in an independent cohort. Some IMGT-functional V segments, including TRBV6-2 and TRBV6-3, could not be told apart with the 87-base-pair reads, so those segments were excluded. Linkage disequilibrium might explain the correlated functional status among segregating V segments, but an unknown experimental factor could not be excluded. In an earlier analysis of some 550 of the donors, most TCR beta V segments were observed in productive rearrangements about 87% or about 30% of the time, broadly matching IMGT annotations. Because HLA typing was unavailable for some donors at each locus, only the typed subset was used in association tests. According to a later analysis, most CMV-associated TCR beta chains appeared to be HLA-restricted, and the HLA associations seemed to be driven largely by CMV exposure. Presence/absence analyses assumed roughly uniform sequencing depth across donors, an assumption that may not hold. A total of 150 to 200 TCR beta chains were listed by the study as associated with cytomegalovirus. According to a later analysis, TCR association rates differed among HLA loci, with DRB1 alleles showing the most associated TCRs and HLA-C alleles showing the fewest. A further reported finding was that TCR beta sequences accurately predicted the HLA-A and HLA-B alleles for most subjects in the first cohort. A later analysis found that HLA-associated TCR beta chains were more clonally expanded and had lower generation probabilities than equally common non-associated chains. In both the original and validation cohorts, the classifier was reported to diagnose cytomegalovirus status with high specificity and sensitivity. A later analysis associated about 17,000 TCR beta sequences with specific HLA alleles at a false discovery rate of 0.05. In a later genetic analysis, fewer N-insertions in productive TCRs were reported among donors in an Asian-associated ancestry cluster than the approximately 630-donor mean. Because counts were too low, seventeen rarely observed V segments, including chromosome 9 orphons, were excluded from the earlier analysis of 587 of the donors. The authors suggested that the approach could potentially be generalized to other disease states and immunological phenotypes. A later analysis reported that several top co-occurrence clusters appeared linked to parvovirus B19, influenza, CMV and Epstein-Barr virus. The sequencing pipeline was judged likely to have produced a cluster of highly shared sequence variants as a technical artifact. Strong co-occurrence of HLA alleles, especially DR and DQ, made assigning TCR associations to individual alleles difficult. CMV serostatus was the only immune exposure information available for the cohort. A few of the identified cytomegalovirus-associated TCR beta chains were confirmed in vitro to be specific for cytomegalovirus antigens. While some public TCRs were present in many individuals, most TCR sequences turned up only very rarely across donors.

Specimen: PBMCs. The chain joins TRBV30 to TRBJ2-1, and possibly TRBD1, on 5 matching bases. This receptor was identified in a man aged 35 to 55 in good health and CMV-seronegative. The CDR3 protein is CACGARGNEQFF. At the DNA level, the sequence is TGTGCCTGTGGGGCTAGGGGCAATGAGCAGTTCTTC. Where the CDR3 stops, the reference TRBV30 and TRBJ2-1 genes take over; the full variable domain is SQTIHQWPATLVQPVGSPLSLECTVEGTSNPNLYWYRQAAGRGLQLLFYSVGIGQISSEVPQNLSASRPQDRQFILSSKKLLLSDSGFYLCACGARGNEQFFGPGTRLTVL.